This T cell receptor (beta chain) emerged from a study of T cells in Graves' hyperthyroidism and ophthalmopathy. This clonotype was counted once. Trimming took off 3 bases at V and 4 bases at J, with 9 bases between the two ends. CDR1 DFQATT and CDR2 SNEGSKA come from the germline V gene (reference sequence). CDR3 length: 12 amino acids. TCR beta CDR3 sequences were amplified from RNA transcripts. HTBI primers were employed in a first-round RT-PCR of the TCR CDR3. TCRdb itself ran the multiplex PCR reads through MiXCR, one entry per CDR3 protein. Here the sample spans 610,000 or so distinct CDR3 sequences, 46% being singletons.

The clonotype was recovered from a woman between 18 and 29 years old with Graves' hyperthyroidism. Sequenced: peripheral blood or thyroid tissue (not recorded which). This chain links TRBV20-1 with TRBJ1-1; D remains unclear. CDR3 sequence (DNA): TGCAGTGCTAGCAGCGGGAGCACTGAAGCTTTCTTT. This gives the protein CSASSGSTEAFF.